The present T cell receptor (beta chain) was sequenced within a study of early T cells in non-severe SARS-CoV-2 infection. This clonotype was counted at least ten times. Researchers attached unique molecular identifiers to individual cDNA molecules. TCRdb used MiXCR to reprocess the 5' RACE reads, holding one entry per CDR3 protein. The table includes fewer than 110,000 distinct CDR3 sequences, roughly 11% detected once. This receptor was taken from an adult who was a healthcare worker with PCR-confirmed SARS-CoV-2 infection or an uninfected control (not recorded which). Sequencing used whole blood.

CDR3 protein: CASSLTVNTGELFF. DNA of the CDR3: TGTGCCAGCAGCCTAACAGTGAACACCGGGGAGCTGTTTTTT. The chain carries TRBV7-8 and TRBJ2-2; D gene ambiguous. Germline V gives CDR1 SGHVS, CDR2 FQNEAQ. V was shortened by 5 bases and J by 1 base, with 8 bases between the two germline ends. This CDR3 is built from 14 residues.